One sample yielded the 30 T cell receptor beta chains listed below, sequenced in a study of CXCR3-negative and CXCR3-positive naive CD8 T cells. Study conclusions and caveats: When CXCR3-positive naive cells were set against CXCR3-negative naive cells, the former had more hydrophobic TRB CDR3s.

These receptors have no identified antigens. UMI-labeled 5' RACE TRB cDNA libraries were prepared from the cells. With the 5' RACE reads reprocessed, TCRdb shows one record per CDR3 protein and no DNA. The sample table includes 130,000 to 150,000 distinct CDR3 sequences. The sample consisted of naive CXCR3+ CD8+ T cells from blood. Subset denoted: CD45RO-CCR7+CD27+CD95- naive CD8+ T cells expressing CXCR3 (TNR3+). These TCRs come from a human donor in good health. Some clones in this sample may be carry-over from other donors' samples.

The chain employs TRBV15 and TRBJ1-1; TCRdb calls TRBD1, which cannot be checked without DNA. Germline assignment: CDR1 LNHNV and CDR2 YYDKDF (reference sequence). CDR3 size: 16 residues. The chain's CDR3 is CATSRGTGGMGTEAFF.

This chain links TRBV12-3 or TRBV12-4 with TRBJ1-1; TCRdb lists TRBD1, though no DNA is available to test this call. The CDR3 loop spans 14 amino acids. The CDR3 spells CASSLVSGADEAFF.

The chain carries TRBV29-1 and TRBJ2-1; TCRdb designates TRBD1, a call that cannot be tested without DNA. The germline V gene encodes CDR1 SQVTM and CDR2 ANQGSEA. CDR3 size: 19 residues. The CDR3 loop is CSVEDYLVEPGSDYNEQFF.

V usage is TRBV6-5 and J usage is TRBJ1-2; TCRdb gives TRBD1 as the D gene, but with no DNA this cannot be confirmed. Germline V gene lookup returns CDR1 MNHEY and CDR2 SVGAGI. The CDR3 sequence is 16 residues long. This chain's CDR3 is CASSYAYTTGDNGYTF.

The CDR3: CASSLGGQDPYEQYF. The chain joins TRBV5-4 to TRBJ2-7. Germline CDR1 reads SGHNT; CDR2 reads YYREEE (reference sequence). The CDR3 runs to 15 residues.

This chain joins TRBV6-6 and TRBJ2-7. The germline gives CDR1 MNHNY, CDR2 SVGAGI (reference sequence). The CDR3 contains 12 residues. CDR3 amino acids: CASSTGAYEQYF.

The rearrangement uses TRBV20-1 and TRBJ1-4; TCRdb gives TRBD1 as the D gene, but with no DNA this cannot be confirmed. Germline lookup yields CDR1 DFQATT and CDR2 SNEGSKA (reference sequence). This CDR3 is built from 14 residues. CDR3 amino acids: CSARAPARNEKLFF.

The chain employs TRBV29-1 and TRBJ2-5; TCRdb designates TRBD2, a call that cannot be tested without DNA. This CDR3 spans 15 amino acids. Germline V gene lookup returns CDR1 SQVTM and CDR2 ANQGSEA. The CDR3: CSVVLAGGPQETQYF. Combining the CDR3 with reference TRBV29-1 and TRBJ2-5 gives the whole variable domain SAVISQKPSRDICQRGTSLTIQCQVDSQVTMMFWYRQQPGQSLTLIATANQGSEATYESGFVIDKFPISRPNLTFSTLTVSNMSPEDSSIYLCSVVLAGGPQETQYFGPGTRLLVL.

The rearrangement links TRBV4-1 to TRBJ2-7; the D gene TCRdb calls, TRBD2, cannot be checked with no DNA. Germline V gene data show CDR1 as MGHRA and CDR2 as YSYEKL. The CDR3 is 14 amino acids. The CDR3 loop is CASSQREGDYEQYF.

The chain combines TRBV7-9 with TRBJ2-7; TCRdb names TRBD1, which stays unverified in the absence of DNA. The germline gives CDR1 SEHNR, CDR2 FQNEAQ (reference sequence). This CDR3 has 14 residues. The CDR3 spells CATSPTGGPGEQYF.

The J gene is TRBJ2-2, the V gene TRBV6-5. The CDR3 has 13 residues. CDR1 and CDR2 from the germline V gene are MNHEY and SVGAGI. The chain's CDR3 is CASSPPAAGELFF.

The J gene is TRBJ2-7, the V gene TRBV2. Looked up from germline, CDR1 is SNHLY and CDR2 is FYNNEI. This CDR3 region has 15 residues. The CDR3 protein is CASSQNLSPTYEQYF.

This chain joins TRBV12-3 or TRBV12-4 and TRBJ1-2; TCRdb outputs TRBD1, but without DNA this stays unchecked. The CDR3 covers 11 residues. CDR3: CASRRRNGYTF.

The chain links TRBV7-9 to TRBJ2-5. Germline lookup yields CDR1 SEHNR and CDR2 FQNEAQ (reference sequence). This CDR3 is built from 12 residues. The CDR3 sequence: CASSLAERTQYF.

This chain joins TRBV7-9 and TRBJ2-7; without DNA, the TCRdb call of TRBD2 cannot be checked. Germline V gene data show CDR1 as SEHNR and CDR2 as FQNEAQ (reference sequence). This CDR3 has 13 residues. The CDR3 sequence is CASSPWEADEQYF.

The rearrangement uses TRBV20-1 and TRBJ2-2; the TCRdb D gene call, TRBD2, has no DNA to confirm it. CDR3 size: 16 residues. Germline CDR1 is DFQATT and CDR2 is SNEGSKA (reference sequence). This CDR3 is CSARDIEEGSTGELFF.

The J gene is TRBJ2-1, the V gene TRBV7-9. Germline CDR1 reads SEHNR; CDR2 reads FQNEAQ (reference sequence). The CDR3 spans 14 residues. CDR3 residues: CASSLAPGQVEQFF.

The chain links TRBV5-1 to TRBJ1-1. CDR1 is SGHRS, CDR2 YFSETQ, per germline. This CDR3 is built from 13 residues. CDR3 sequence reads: CASSLGGEDEAFF.

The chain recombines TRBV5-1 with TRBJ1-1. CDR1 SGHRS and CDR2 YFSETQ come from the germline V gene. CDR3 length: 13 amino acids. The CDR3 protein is CASYSPGGTEAFF.

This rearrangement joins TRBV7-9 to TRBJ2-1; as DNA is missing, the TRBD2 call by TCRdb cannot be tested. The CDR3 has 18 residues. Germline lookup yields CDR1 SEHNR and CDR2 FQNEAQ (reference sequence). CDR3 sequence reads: CASSVGLAGSSSYNEQFF.

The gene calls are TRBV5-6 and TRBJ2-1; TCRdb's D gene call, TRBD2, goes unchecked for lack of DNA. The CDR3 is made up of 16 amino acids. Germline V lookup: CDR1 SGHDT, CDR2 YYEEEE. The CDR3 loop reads CASSLDGAGETDEQFF.

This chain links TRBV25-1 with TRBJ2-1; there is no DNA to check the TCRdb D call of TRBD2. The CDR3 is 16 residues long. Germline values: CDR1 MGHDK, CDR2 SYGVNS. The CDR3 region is CASSESGGTSYNEQFF.

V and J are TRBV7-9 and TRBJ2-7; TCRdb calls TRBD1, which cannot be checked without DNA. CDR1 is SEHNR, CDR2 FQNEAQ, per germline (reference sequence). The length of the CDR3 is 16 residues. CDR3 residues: CASSSTGVGTTYEQYF.

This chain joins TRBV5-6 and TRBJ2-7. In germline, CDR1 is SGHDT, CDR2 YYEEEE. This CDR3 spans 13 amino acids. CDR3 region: CASSLRFSYEQYF.

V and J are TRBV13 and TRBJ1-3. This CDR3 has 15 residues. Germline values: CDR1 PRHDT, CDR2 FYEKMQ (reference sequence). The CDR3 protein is CASSQGPGSGNTIYF.

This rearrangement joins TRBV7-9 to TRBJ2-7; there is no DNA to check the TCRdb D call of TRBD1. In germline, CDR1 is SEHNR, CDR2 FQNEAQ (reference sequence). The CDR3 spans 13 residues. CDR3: CASSGALGYEQYF.

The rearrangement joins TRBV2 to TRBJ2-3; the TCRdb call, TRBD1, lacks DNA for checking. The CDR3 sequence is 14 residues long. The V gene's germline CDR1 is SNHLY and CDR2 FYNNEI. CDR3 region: CASSGDSSTDTQYF.

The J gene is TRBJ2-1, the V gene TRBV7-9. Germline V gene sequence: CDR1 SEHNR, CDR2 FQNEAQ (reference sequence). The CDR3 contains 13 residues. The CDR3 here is CASSSLSYNEQFF.

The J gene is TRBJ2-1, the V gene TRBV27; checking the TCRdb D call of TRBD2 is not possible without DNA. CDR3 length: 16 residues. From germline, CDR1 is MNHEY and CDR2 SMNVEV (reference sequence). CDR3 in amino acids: CASTPGGFSSYNEQFF.

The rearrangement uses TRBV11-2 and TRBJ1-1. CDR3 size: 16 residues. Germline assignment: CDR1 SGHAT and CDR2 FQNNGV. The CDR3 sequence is CASSSVAHTLNTEAFF.